This is a list of T cell receptor beta chains from one sample in a study of shared clonotypes between healthy human individuals. Produced via immunoSEQ multiplex PCR; TCRdb's table is partial and in-frame only. The sample carries about 2 million clones, 90% to 95% recorded once. The sample consisted of naive CD4+ T cells sorted from blood. The receptors were gathered from a man aged 18 to 29 in good health. CDR3s leave out the opening cysteine and the closing phenylalanine or tryptophan.

j_call cdr3_length v_call cdr3_aa
TRBJ2-3 11 TRBV14 ASSQAGGWTQY
TRBJ2-7 11 TRBV6-1 ASKQGQTYEQY
TRBJ2-7 13 TRBV5-4 ASSLWRQDTYEQY
TRBJ2-7 12 TRBV6-5 ASNPPGTSYEQY
TRBJ1-1 12 TRBV5-6 ASSLRRANTEAF
TRBJ1-6 13 TRBV15 ATSSKDRGESPLH
TRBJ2-5 11 TRBV5-6 ASSLAWDETQY
TRBJ2-2 11 TRBV2 ASSGQNTGELF
TRBJ1-1 14 TRBV14 ASSQVPGRDGTEAF
TRBJ1-4 12 TRBV7-6 ASSRPASNEKLF
TRBJ2-7 15 TRBV29-1 SVEAPPQPSTSYEQY
TRBJ2-2 13 TRBV9 ASSVGGGATGELF
TRBJ2-7 11 TRBV6-5 ASSGLAGYEQY
TRBJ2-7 14 TRBV4-1 ASSRGGGGSSYEQY
TRBJ2-7 14 TRBV6-1 ASSAPLDGRVYEQY
TRBJ2-7 13 TRBV5-5 ASSNLGGSLNEQY
TRBJ2-7 14 TRBV28 ASSSQPGQGPYEQY
TRBJ1-1 14 TRBV5-1 ASSLDPTGLNTEAF
TRBJ2-7 12 TRBV11-2 ASSLRANSYEQY
TRBJ2-2 14 TRBV4-1 ASSQDRGQNTGELF
TRBJ1-6 12 TRBV2 ASSVRGLNSPLH
TRBJ2-1 10 TRBV5-4 ASSVLNYEQF
TRBJ2-4 13 TRBV2 ASSSGQLAKNIQY
TRBJ2-2 11 TRBV30 AWSRTGGGELF